This TCR beta chain emerged from a study of chemoradiotherapy in HPV16-positive cancers. Study-level points and caveats: Non-HPV-specific T cells did not expand in tumors during treatment, whereas candidate HPV-specific clones and E7-related motifs did.

Generated by immunoSEQ multiplex PCR, the TCRdb table keeps only in-frame clones and is missing some. The data show 25,000 to 30,000 clones, approximately 94% seen once. The CDR3 covers 13 residues. Germline CDR1 and CDR2: SGHRS and YFSETQ. The ends were cut back, 0 bases at V and 1 base at J, with 4 bases in the middle. Comment on this clone: Its antigen is as yet unknown.

The chain is built from TRBV5-1 and TRBJ1-1; D ambiguous. The sequences come from blood, collected from a patient who underwent chemoradiotherapy. The source is a human donor with HPV-associated anogenital cancer. This chain's CDR3 is CASSLAGNTEAFF. Here the CDR3 DNA reads TGCGCCAGCAGCTTGGCAGGGAACACTGAAGCTTTCTTT.